The 15 T cell receptor beta chains reported below all come from one sample, sequenced in a study of Ad26.COV2.S vaccination and SARS-CoV-2 variants. The protocol was immunoSEQ multiplex PCR, while the TCRdb copy is restricted to in-frame clones and leaves out a portion. The sample has a few hundred thousand clones, around 90% seen once; the top ten hold roughly 3.1%. Treatment: some 20 received Ad26.COV2.S at low or high dose, single or two shots; about 5 received placebo; per-sample allocation not given. Samples were taken on day 63 after the first vaccine or placebo injection. This specimen consisted of peripheral blood, obtained in a trial of Ad26.COV2.S vaccine versus placebo. The receptors shown here come from a person aged 18 to 65 who received the Ad26.COV2.S COVID-19 vaccine or a placebo.

The chain uses TRBV30 and TRBJ1-5; D is unclear. In germline, CDR1 is GTSNPN, CDR2 SVGIG (reference sequence). This CDR3 has 15 amino acids. The V end was cut by 5 bases, the J end by 3 bases, with 17 bases between. CDR3 sequence: CAWSMGRGFNQPQHF. The CDR3 DNA is TGTGCCTGGTCGATGGGCAGAGGGTTCAATCAGCCCCAGCATTTT. The full variable domain, with the rest looked up from reference TRBV30 and TRBJ1-5, is SQTIHQWPATLVQPVGSPLSLECTVEGTSNPNLYWYRQAAGRGLQLLFYSVGIGQISSEVPQNLSASRPQDRQFILSSKKLLLSDSGFYLCAWSMGRGFNQPQHFGDGTRLSIL.

With regard to this clone: In the same sample, other DNA sequences code for this CDR3. The chain is built from TRBV4-3 and TRBJ1-6, with a weak D call TRBD1 (6 bases). Looked up from germline, CDR1 is LGHNA and CDR2 is YSLEER. This CDR3 spans 14 amino acids. Trimming took 0 bases from V and 7 from J, leaving 7 bases between them. CDR3 loop: CASSQDRGNSPLHF. Here the CDR3 DNA reads TGCGCCAGCAGCCAAGACAGGGGAAATTCACCCCTCCACTTT.

This chain links TRBV5-4 with TRBJ2-2; D ambiguous. The CDR3 loop spans 13 amino acids. Germline CDR1 is SGHNT and CDR2 is YYREEE (reference sequence). Trimming shortened V by 4 bases and J by 2 bases, and 6 bases separated the two germline ends. CDR3 DNA sequence: TGTGCCAGCAGCAGAACAAACACCGGGGAGCTGTTTTTT. Translating it yields CASSRTNTGELFF.

This chain links TRBV14 with TRBJ2-5; D call uncertain. The V end lost 4 bases, the J end lost 1 base, and 13 bases lay between the germline ends. The germline gives CDR1 SGHDN, CDR2 FVKESK. The CDR3 contains 15 residues. The CDR3 spells CASSPLWVPQETQYF. CDR3 nucleotide sequence: TGTGCCAGCAGCCCGCTGTGGGTCCCCCAAGAGACCCAGTACTTC. The full variable domain, completed using reference TRBV14 and TRBJ2-5, is EAGVTQFPSHSVIEKGQTVTLRCDPISGHDNLYWYRRVMGKEIKFLLHFVKESKQDESGMPNNRFLAERTGGTYSTLKVQPAELEDSGVYFCASSPLWVPQETQYFGPGTRLLVL.

This clone has just one count. Other DNA sequences in this sample translate to the same CDR3. The V call is TRBV30, the J call TRBJ1-1; the D gene is possibly TRBD1 (6 bases). Germline loops: CDR1 GTSNPN, CDR2 SVGIG (reference sequence). This CDR3 comprises 13 residues. Between the trimmed V and J ends, which lost 2 bases and 0 bases, there was a span of 7 bases. The CDR3 DNA sequence: TGTGCCTGGAGTACAGGGTTGAACACTGAAGCTTTCTTT. Translation: CAWSTGLNTEAFF.

This clone occurred a few times. The J gene is TRBJ2-3, the V gene TRBV6-4, with 7 bases identical to TRBD2. With 0 bases clipped from V and 0 bases from J, the junction kept 0 bases outside the gene matches. This CDR3 spans 15 amino acids. Germline-derived CDR1 and CDR2 are MRHNA and SNTAGT. The CDR3 bases are TGTGCCAGCAGTGACTCAGCGGGGAGCACAGATACGCAGTATTTT. It is translated as CASSDSAGSTDTQYF.

The CDR3 DNA sequence: TGCGCCAGCAGCTTGGACCTTAACACCGGGGAGCTGTTTTTT. Residues: CASSLDLNTGELFF. The gene calls are TRBV5-1 and TRBJ2-2; D is ambiguous. The V end lost 0 bases, the J end lost 2 bases, and 5 bases lay between the germline ends. Germline values: CDR1 SGHRS, CDR2 YFSETQ. The CDR3 is 14 amino acids.

This chain links TRBV5-1 with TRBJ1-3, with D uncertain. V lost 2 bases and J 0 bases, leaving 12 bases between the germline ends. Germline V lookup: CDR1 SGHRS, CDR2 YFSETQ. This CDR3 region has 16 residues. The CDR3 DNA reads TGCGCCAGCAGCTTCGGTAGCTCACTCTCTGGAAACACCATATATTTT. Protein: CASSFGSSLSGNTIYF.

The chain joins TRBV4-2 to TRBJ2-7; TRBD1 matches at 9 bases. The germline V gene has CDR1 LGHNA and CDR2 YNFKEQ. V shed 1 base, J shed 6 bases, and the junction held 7 bases outside the gene matches. This CDR3 region has 15 residues. The CDR3 coding sequence is TGTGCCAGCAGCCAAGCAGGGACAGGGTTGTTCGAGCAGTACTTC. Protein sequence: CASSQAGTGLFEQYF.

This chain's CDR3 is CATRTSGVQQYF. CDR3 nucleotides: TGTGCCACCCGGACTAGCGGGGTTCAGCAGTACTTC. The V call is TRBV6-5, the J call TRBJ2-7; 12 bases are shared with TRBD2. The germline CDR1 and CDR2 sequences are MNHEY and SVGAGI. The CDR3 sequence is 12 residues long. V was clipped by 10 bases and J by 8 bases; unmatched bases: 6.

The chain has TRBV7-9 and TRBJ2-3; 9 nucleotides align to TRBD2. Germline V gene data show CDR1 as SEHNR and CDR2 as FQNEAQ (reference sequence). J was trimmed by 2 bases and V by 4 bases; bases with no gene match: 4. The CDR3 is 15 amino acids. The CDR3 DNA is TGTGCCAGCAGCTCGAGCGGGAGGCTCACAGATACGCAGTATTTT. It specifies CASSSSGRLTDTQYF. Full variable domain (rest looked up from reference TRBV7-9 and TRBJ2-3): DTGVSQNPRHKITKRGQNVTFRCDPISEHNRLYWYRQTLGQGPEFLTYFQNEAQLEKSRLLSDRFSAERPKGSFSTLEIQRTEQGDSAMYLCASSSSGRLTDTQYFGPGTRLTVL.

The chain combines TRBV18 with TRBJ2-7; 8 bases match TRBD1. The CDR3 has 14 residues. CDR1 and CDR2 from the germline V gene are KGHSH and LQKENI. V shed 3 bases and J 6 bases; nucleotides not matched to a gene: 7. CDR3 in DNA: TGTGCCAGCTCACCCGGGACAGGCCGTATCGAGCAGTACTTC. Encoded protein: CASSPGTGRIEQYF.

J is TRBJ2-1 and V is TRBV6-5, with TRBD1 matching 9 bases. Germline V CDR1 and CDR2: MNHEY, SVGAGI. The CDR3 consists of 13 residues. With 4 bases clipped from V and 6 bases from J, the junction kept 1 base outside the gene matches. CDR3 sequence (DNA): TGTGCCAGCAGTTGGGACAGGGTCAATGAGCAGTTCTTC. Amino acid sequence: CASSWDRVNEQFF.

The chain links TRBV5-8 to TRBJ1-3; D ambiguous. Trimming took off 2 bases at V and 0 bases at J, with 9 bases between the two ends. This CDR3 contains 15 residues. The germline gives CDR1 SGHTS, CDR2 YDEGEE. The CDR3 nucleotides are TGTGCCAGCAGCTTTAGCACAGTCTCTGGAAACACCATATATTTT. Encoded protein: CASSFSTVSGNTIYF.

The chain has TRBV29-1 and TRBJ2-3; D unclear. Germline V lookup: CDR1 SQVTM, CDR2 ANQGSEA. The V and J ends lost 3 bases and 2 bases respectively, with 9 bases between them. The CDR3 contains 13 residues. CDR3: CSVEGRHTDTQYF. Written as DNA, the CDR3 is TGCAGCGTTGAGGGCAGGCACACAGATACGCAGTATTTT.